This T cell receptor (beta chain) was sequenced in a study of blood T cells in healthy people across ages. Study outcomes and limitations: Fewer expanded clones and more diversity marked long-lived versus aged donors.

The CDR3 covers 16 residues. Germline CDR1 SGHTA, CDR2 FQGNSA. The V end was cut by 0 bases, the J end by 0 bases, with 12 bases between. Donors were healthy Caucasian individuals from Russia aged roughly 6 to 95. To note about this clonotype: Antigen specificity is unknown.

PCR was performed a second time for about 7 to 12 cycles using a sample-barcoded 5' primer and a J-beta primer mix. TCRdb itself ran the 5' RACE reads through MiXCR, one entry per CDR3 protein. This sample has 650,000 to 950,000 distinct CDR3 sequences, with more than 40% found just once. The chain recombines TRBV7-2 with TRBJ2-7; TRBD2 is a possible D gene (5 bases). The sample comprised blood. The TCR sequence derives from a man in his sixties in good health. For the CDR3, the DNA is TGTGCCAGCAGCTTAGCGTCGGGAATTGGCTCCTACGAGCAGTACTTC. Encoded protein: CASSLASGIGSYEQYF. Combining the CDR3 with reference TRBV7-2 and TRBJ2-7 gives the whole variable domain GAGVSQSPSNKVTEKGKDVELRCDPISGHTALYWYRQSLGQGLEFLIYFQGNSAPDKSGLPSDRFSAERTGGSVSTLTIQRTQQEDSAVYLCASSLASGIGSYEQYFGPGTRLTVT.